Ten or more counts support the clone carrying this T cell receptor (beta chain). This sample was included in a study of metastatic and nonmetastatic thyroid tumors. TCRdb re-called the PCR reads via MiXCR. In the table there are just over 30,000 clones, approximately 20% of which are singletons. The germline V gene encodes CDR1 MNHNS and CDR2 SASEGT. J lost 2 bases, V lost 5 bases, and 8 bases had no gene match. The CDR3 totals 16 residues. None of the patients had undergone any treatment ahead of thyroid surgery. Sequencing was performed on blood. This chain connects TRBV6-1 to TRBJ2-5; 10 nucleotides match TRBD2. This TCR came from a female donor with papillary thyroid cancer or a benign thyroid nodule (not recorded which). Some clones in this sample may be carry-over from other donors' samples. In DNA, the CDR3 is TGTGCCAGCAGTCCCTTCTCTAGCGGGGGTCAAGAGACCCAGTACTTC. Amino acid sequence: CASSPFSSGGQETQYF.